The T cell receptor beta chain described here comes from a study of identical twins. The V and J ends lost 10 bases and 2 bases respectively, with 15 bases between them. The CDR3 contains 14 residues. Using its own MiXCR run on the 5' RACE reads, TCRdb lists one record per CDR3 protein. The sample lists under 1 million distinct CDR3 sequences; approximately 13% were seen once. This clonotype was found many times. These same data were also listed under a study on yellow fever vaccine responses in identical twins.

The source of this sequence is a woman under 30 in good health. V is TRBV12-3 or TRBV12-4 and J is TRBJ1-5; D is uncertain. The sample comprised PBMCs. This CDR3 is CATSISVGNQPQHF. The CDR3 nucleotides read TGTGCCACCTCAATCTCTGTCGGCAATCAGCCCCAGCATTTT.